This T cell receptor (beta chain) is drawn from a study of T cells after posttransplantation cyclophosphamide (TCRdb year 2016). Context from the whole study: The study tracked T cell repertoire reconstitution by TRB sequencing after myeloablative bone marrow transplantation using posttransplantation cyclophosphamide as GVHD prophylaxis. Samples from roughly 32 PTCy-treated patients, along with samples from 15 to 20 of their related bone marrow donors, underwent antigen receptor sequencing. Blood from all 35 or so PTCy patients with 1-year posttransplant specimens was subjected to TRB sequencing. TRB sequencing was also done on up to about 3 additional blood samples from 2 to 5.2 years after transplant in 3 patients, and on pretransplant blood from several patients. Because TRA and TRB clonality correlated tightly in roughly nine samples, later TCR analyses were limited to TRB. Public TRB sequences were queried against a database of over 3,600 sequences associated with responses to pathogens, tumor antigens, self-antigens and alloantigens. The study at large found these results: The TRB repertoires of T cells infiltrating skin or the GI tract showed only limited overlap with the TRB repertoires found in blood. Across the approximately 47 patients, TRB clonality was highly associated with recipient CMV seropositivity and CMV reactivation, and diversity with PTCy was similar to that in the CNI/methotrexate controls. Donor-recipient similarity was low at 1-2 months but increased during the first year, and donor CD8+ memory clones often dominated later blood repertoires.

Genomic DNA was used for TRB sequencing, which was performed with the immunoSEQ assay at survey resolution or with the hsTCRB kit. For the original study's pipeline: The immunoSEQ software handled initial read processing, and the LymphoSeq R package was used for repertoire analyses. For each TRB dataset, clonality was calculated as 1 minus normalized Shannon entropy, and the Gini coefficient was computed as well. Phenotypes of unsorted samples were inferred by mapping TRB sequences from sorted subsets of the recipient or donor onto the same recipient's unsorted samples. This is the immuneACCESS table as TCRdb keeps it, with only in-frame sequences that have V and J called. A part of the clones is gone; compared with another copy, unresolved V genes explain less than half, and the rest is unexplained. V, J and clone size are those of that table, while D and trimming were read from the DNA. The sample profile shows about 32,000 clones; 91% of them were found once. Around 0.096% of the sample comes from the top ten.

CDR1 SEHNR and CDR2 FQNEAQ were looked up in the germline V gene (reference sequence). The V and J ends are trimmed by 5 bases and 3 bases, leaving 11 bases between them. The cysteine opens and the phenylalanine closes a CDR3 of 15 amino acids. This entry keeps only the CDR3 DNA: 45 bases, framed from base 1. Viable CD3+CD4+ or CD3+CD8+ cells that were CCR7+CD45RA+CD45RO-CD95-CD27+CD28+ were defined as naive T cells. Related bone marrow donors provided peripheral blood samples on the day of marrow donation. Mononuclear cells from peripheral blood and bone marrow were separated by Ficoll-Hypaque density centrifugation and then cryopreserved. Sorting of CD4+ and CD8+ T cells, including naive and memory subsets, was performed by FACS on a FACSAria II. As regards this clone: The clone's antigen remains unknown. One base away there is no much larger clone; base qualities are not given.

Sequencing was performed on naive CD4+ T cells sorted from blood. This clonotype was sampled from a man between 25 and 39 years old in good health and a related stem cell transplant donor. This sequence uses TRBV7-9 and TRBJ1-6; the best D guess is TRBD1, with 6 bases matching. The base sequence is TGTGCCAGCAGCGAAGGACAGTACTATAATTCACCCCTCCACTTT. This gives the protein CASSEGQYYNSPLHF.